This paragraph reports one T cell receptor beta chain. The data derive from a study of control samples from healthy donors and cancer patients. Here immunoSEQ multiplex PCR was the method, and the copy in TCRdb shows in-frame clones only, minus some. The top ten hold 12% of the sample, which has roughly 120,000 clones, about 86% seen once. Germline V lookup: CDR1 MNHEY, CDR2 SVGAGI. CDR3 length: 14 amino acids. The junction had 5 bases not matched to a gene; V was cut back by 2 bases and J by 4 bases. The sequenced material came from blood. The chain couples TRBV6-5 to TRBJ2-7, with 7 bases matching TRBD1. This TCR was recovered from a man under 40 in good health. This CDR3 is CASSYDGQAYEQYF. CDR3 DNA sequence: TGTGCCAGCAGTTACGACGGACAGGCTTACGAGCAGTACTTC.